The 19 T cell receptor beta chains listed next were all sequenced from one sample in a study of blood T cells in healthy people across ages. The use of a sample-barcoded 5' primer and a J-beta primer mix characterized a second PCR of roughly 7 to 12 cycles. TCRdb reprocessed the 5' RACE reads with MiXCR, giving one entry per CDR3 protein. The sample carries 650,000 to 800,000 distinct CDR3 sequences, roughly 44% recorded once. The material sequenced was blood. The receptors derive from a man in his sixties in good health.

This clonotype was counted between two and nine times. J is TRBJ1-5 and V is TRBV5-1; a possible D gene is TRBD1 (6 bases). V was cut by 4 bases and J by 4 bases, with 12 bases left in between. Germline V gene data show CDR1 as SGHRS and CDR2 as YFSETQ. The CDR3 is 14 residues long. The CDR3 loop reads CASSPTGANQPQHF. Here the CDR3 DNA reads TGCGCCAGCAGCCCGACAGGAGCGAATCAGCCCCAGCATTTT.

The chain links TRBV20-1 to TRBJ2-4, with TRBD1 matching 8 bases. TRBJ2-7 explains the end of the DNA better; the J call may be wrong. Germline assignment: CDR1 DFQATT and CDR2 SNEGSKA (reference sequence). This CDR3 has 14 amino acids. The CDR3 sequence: CSAQIGQGGYEQYF. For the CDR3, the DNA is TGCAGTGCCCAGATCGGACAGGGAGGATACGAGCAGTACTTC.

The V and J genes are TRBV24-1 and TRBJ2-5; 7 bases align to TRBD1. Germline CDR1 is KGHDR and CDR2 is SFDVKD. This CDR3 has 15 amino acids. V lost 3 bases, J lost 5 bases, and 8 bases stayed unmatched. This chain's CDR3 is CATSDGTEKIETQYF. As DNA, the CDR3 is TGTGCCACCAGTGATGGGACAGAAAAGATTGAGACCCAGTACTTC.

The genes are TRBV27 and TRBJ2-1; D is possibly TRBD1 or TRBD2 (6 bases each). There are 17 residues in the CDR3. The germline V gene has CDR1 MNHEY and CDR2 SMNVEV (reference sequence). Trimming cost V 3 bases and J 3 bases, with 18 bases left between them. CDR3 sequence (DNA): TGTGCCAGCAGTTTTGAGGGGGGTAGGACAAACTACAATGAGCAGTTCTTC. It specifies CASSFEGGRTNYNEQFF.

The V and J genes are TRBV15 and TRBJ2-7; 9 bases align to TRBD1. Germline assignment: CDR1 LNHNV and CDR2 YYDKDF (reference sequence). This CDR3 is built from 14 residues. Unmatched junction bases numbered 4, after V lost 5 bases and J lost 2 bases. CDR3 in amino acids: CATSPGQGTYEQYF. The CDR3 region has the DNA TGTGCCACCAGCCCCGGACAGGGGACCTACGAGCAGTACTTC. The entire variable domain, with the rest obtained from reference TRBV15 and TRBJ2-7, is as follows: DAMVIQNPRYQVTQFGKPVTLSCSQTLNHNVMYWYQQKSSQAPKLLFHYYDKDFNNEADTPDNFQSRRPNTSFCFLDIRSPGLGDTAMYLCATSPGQGTYEQYFGPGTRLTVT.

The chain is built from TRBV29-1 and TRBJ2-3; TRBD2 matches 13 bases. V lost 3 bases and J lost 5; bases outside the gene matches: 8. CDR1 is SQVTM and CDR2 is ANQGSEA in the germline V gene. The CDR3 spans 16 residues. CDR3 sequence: CSVDPLAGGVVDTQYF. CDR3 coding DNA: TGCAGCGTTGACCCACTAGCGGGGGGGGTAGTAGATACGCAGTATTTT.

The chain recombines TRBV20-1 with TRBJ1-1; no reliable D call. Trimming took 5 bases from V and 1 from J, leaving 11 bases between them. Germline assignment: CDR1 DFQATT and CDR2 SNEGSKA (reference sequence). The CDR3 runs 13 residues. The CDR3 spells CSAQGWGNTEAFF. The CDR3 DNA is TGCAGTGCTCAAGGATGGGGGAACACTGAAGCTTTCTTT.

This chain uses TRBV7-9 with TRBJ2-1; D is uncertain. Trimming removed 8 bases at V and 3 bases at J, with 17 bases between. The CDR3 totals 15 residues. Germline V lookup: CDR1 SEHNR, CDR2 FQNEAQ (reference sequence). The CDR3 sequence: CASADPRTNYNEQFF. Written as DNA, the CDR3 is TGTGCCAGCGCGGATCCGAGAACCAACTACAATGAGCAGTTCTTC.

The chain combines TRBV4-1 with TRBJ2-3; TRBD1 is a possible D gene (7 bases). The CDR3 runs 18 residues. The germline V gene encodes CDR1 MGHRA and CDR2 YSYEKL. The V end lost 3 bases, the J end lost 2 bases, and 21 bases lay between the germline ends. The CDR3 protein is CASSHPGGGRLYTDTQYF. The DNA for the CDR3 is TGCGCCAGCAGCCATCCTGGAGGGGGCAGACTATACACAGATACGCAGTATTTT.

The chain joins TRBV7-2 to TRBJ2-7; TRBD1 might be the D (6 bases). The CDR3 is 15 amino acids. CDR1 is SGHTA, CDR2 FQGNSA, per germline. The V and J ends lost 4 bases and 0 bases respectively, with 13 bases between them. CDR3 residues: CASSSRGTLSYEQYF. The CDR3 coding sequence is TGTGCCAGCAGCTCCCGTGGGACACTCTCCTACGAGCAGTACTTC.

The CDR3 loop is CASSTGQGSAEAFF. CDR3 in DNA: TGCGCCAGCAGCACCGGACAGGGATCGGCTGAAGCTTTCTTT. The chain recombines TRBV5-1 with TRBJ1-1; 8 nucleotides match TRBD1. The ends lost 4 bases at V and 6 bases at J; junction bases unmatched: 8. The CDR3 has 14 amino acids. The germline V gene has CDR1 SGHRS and CDR2 YFSETQ.

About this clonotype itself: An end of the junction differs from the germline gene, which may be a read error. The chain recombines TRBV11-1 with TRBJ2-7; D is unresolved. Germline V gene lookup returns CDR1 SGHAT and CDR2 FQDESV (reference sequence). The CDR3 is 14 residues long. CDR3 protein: CVSSPPNRRHEQYF. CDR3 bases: TGTGTCAGCAGCCCCCCGAACCGACGCCACGAGCAGTACTTC.

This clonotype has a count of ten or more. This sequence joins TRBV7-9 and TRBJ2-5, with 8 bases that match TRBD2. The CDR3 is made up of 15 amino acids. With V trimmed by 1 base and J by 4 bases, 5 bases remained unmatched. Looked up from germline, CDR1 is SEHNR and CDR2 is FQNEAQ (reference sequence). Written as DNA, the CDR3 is TGTGCCAGCAGCTTAGGCGGGGGGCCGGGAGAGACCCAGTACTTC. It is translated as CASSLGGGPGETQYF. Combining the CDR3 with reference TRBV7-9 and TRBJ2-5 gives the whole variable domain DTGVSQNPRHKITKRGQNVTFRCDPISEHNRLYWYRQTLGQGPEFLTYFQNEAQLEKSRLLSDRFSAERPKGSFSTLEIQRTEQGDSAMYLCASSLGGGPGETQYFGPGTRLLVL.

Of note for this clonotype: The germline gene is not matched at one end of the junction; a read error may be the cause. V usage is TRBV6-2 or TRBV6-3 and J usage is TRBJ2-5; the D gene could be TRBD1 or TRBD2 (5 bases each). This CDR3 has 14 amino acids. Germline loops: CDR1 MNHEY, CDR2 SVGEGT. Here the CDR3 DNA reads TGTGCCAGCACTATGGGGACGTACCAAGAGACCCAGTGCTTC. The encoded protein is CASTMGTYQETQCF.

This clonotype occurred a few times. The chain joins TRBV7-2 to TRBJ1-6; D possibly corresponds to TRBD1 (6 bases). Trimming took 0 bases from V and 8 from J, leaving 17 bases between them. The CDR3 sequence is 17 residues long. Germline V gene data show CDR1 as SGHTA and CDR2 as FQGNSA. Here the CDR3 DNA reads TGTGCCAGCAGCTTAGCAGTAGTCGGACAGAAAGATTCACCCCTCCACTTT. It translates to CASSLAVVGQKDSPLHF.

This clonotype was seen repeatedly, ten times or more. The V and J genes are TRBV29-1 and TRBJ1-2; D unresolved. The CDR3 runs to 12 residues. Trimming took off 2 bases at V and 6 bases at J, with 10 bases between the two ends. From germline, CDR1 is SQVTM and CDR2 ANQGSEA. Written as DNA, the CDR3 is TGCAGCGTTGAAAGGACGGATGATGGCTACACCTTC. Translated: CSVERTDDGYTF. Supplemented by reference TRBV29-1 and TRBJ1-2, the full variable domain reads SAVISQKPSRDICQRGTSLTIQCQVDSQVTMMFWYRQQPGQSLTLIATANQGSEATYESGFVIDKFPISRPNLTFSTLTVSNMSPEDSSIYLCSVERTDDGYTFGSGTRLTVV.

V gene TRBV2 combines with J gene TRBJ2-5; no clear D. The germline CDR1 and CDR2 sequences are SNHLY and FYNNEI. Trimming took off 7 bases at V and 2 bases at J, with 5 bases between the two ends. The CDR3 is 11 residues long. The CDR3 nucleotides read TGTGCCAGCACACCTCAAGAGACCCAGTACTTC. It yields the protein CASTPQETQYF.

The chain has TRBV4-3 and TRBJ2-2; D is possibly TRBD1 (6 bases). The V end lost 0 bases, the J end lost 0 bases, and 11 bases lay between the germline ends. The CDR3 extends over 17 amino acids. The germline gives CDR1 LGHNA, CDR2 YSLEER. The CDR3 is CASSQEPTGSNTGELFF. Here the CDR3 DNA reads TGCGCCAGCAGCCAAGAGCCTACAGGGTCGAACACCGGGGAGCTGTTTTTT.

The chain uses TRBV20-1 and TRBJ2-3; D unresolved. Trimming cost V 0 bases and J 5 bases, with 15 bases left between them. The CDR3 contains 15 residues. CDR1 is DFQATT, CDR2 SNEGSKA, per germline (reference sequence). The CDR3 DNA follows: TGCAGTGCTAGAGATTTAAAACCGAAAAAAGATACGCAGTATTTT. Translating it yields CSARDLKPKKDTQYF.